This TCR beta chain came from a study of blood T cell repertoires in COVID-19. Study details: The United States, Italy and Spain provided the acute and convalescent COVID-19 samples.

As handled by the study authors: Reference gene primer amplification gave estimated nucleated cell counts. The data were produced by immunoSEQ multiplex PCR, yet TCRdb's version contains in-frame clones alone and is incomplete. That table furnishes V, J and clone size, whereas the DNA furnished D and trimming. The data hold about 140,000 clones, with over 80% observed a single time. Trimming pared 2 bases from V and 0 bases from J, leaving 14 bases between. Germline CDR1 reads SGHRS; CDR2 reads YFSETQ. This CDR3 is built from 16 residues. Material for sequencing was peripheral blood. The TCR was taken from a woman over 75 with acute or convalescent COVID-19. The rearrangement joins TRBV5-1 to TRBJ1-1, with D possibly TRBD1 on 5 matching bases. This CDR3 is CASSFLDIHMNTEAFF. The DNA for the CDR3 is TGCGCCAGCAGCTTCCTGGACATCCACATGAACACTGAAGCTTTCTTT.